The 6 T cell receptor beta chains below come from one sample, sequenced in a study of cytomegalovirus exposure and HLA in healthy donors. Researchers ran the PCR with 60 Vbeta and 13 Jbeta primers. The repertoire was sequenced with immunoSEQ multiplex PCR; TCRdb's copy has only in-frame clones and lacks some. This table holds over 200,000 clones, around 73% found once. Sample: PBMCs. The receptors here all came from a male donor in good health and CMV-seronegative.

CDR3 sequence reads: CASSPSGPYEQYF. CDR3 coding DNA: TGTGCCAGTAGTCCTAGCGGCCCCTACGAGCAGTACTTC. The chain recombines TRBV19 with TRBJ2-7; 7 bases agree with TRBD2. Per the germline V gene, CDR1 is LNHDA and CDR2 is SQIVND (reference sequence). Trimming at V came to 5 bases and at J to 2 bases, leaving 3 bases not matched to a gene. The CDR3 covers 13 residues. Full variable domain (missing parts from reference TRBV19 and TRBJ2-7): DGGITQSPKYLFRKEGQNVTLSCEQNLNHDAMYWYRQDPGQGLRLIYYSQIVNDFQKGDIAEGYSVSREKKESFPLTVTSAQKNPTAFYLCASSPSGPYEQYFGPGTRLTVT.

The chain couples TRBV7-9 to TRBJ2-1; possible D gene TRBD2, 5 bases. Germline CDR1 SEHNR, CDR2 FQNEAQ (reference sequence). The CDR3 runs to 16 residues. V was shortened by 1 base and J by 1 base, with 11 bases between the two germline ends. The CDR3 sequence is CASSLGSGNSYNEQFF. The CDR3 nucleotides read TGTGCCAGCAGCTTAGGGTCGGGAAATTCCTACAATGAGCAGTTCTTC.

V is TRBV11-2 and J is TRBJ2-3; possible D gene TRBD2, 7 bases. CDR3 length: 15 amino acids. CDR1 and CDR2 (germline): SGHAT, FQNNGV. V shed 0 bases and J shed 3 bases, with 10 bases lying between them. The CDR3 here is CASSLDRGGTDTQYF. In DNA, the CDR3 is TGTGCCAGCAGCTTAGACAGGGGAGGGACAGATACGCAGTATTTT.

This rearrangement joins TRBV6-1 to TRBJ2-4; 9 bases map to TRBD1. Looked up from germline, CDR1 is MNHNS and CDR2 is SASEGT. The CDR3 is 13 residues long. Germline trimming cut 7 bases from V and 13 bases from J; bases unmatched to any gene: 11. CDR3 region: CASTPNRDRAQYF. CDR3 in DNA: TGTGCCAGCACTCCAAACAGGGACAGGGCCCAGTACTTC.

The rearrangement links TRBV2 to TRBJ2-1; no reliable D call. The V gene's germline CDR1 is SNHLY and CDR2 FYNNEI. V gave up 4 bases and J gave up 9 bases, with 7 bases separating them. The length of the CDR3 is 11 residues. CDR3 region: CASSVESEQFF. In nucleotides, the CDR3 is TGTGCCAGCAGTGTAGAGAGTGAGCAGTTCTTC.

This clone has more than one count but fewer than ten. In nucleotides, the CDR3 is TGTGCCAGCAGCGAGGACAGGGGGTTCCAAGAGACCCAGTACTTC. Translated: CASSEDRGFQETQYF. The chain recombines TRBV6-6 with TRBJ2-5; 10 bases are shared with TRBD1. The germline gives CDR1 MNHNY, CDR2 SVGAGI (reference sequence). With 6 bases clipped from V and 1 base from J, the junction kept 5 bases outside the gene matches. CDR3 length: 15 residues.